What follows is one TCR beta chain and its context. This entry comes from a study of blood T cell repertoires in COVID-19. On the study more broadly: From the United States, Italy and Spain came samples of acute and convalescent COVID-19.

Methods used by the authors: Scientists estimated how many nucleated cells there were by amplifying reference gene primers. Using immunoSEQ multiplex PCR, the repertoire was profiled, and TCRdb retains in-frame clones only, with some absent. Clone size and V and J calls were adopted from that table, with D and trimming inferred from the DNA. This table has fewer than 90,000 clones, around 90% appearing once. The V gene end was trimmed by 1 base and the J gene end by 8 bases; junction bases not matched to a gene: 6. The CDR3 has 14 amino acids. Germline loops: CDR1 SGDLS, CDR2 YYNGEE. The clonotype was recovered from a man aged 70-80 years with acute or convalescent COVID-19. This chain joins TRBV9 and TRBJ2-1, with TRBD2 matching 7 bases. Material for sequencing was peripheral blood. CDR3 coding DNA: TGTGCCAGCAGCGTACGGACTAGTGGTTATGAGCAGTTCTTC. It translates to CASSVRTSGYEQFF. The whole variable domain, remainder taken from reference TRBV9 and TRBJ2-1, is DSGVTQTPKHLITATGQRVTLRCSPRSGDLSVYWYQQSLDQGLQFLIQYYNGEERAKGNILERFSAQQFPDLHSELNLSSLELGDSALYFCASSVRTSGYEQFFGPGTRLTVL.